Listed below are T cell receptor beta chains from one sample, sequenced in a study of response to subunit inactivated influenza vaccine. One entry per CDR3 protein, called by TCRdb with MiXCR from the RT-PCR reads. The profile shows roughly 180,000 distinct CDR3 sequences, about 9% of them singletons. The sequences come from non-naive T cells sorted from PBMCs, collected on the day of vaccination. The receptors come from a man aged 50-60 years who received an inactivated influenza vaccine. CDR3s include the opening cysteine and the closing phenylalanine or tryptophan. The D gene is left open where the match is weak. Not every row has a clone size; where given, it reads once, few, many or a size class.

D gene: TRBD2; V gene: TRBV5-1; J gene: TRBJ2-5; clone size: many; CDR3 length: 14; CDR3 protein: CASRPLAGQETQYF; CDR3 DNA: TGCGCCAGCAGACCCCTAGCGGGGCAAGAGACCCAGTACTTC
D gene: NA; V gene: TRBV7-2; J gene: TRBJ2-2; clone size: NA; CDR3 length: 15; CDR3 protein: CATALVGITTGELFF; CDR3 DNA: TGTGCCACGGCACTAGTGGGAATCACCACCGGGGAGCTGTTTTTT
D gene: TRBD2; V gene: TRBV6-2/TRBV6-3; J gene: TRBJ2-5; clone size: few; CDR3 length: 17; CDR3 protein: CASTPGTSGGLRETQYF; CDR3 DNA: TGTGCCAGCACCCCCGGGACTAGCGGGGGCCTGAGGGAGACCCAGTACTTC
D gene: TRBD2; V gene: TRBV20-1; J gene: TRBJ2-1; clone size: NA; CDR3 length: 19; CDR3 protein: CSARGFRPAVAGAYNEQFF; CDR3 DNA: TGCAGTGCTAGAGGGTTTCGTCCGGCGGTAGCGGGAGCCTACAATGAGCAGTTCTTC
D gene: NA; V gene: TRBV5-6; J gene: TRBJ2-2; clone size: few; CDR3 length: 14; CDR3 protein: CASSLTEANGELFF; CDR3 DNA: TGTGCCAGCAGCTTGACAGAAGCGAACGGGGAGCTGTTTTTT
D gene: NA; V gene: TRBV6-1; J gene: TRBJ2-3; clone size: many; CDR3 length: 14; CDR3 protein: CASGKGNLPDTQYF; CDR3 DNA: TGTGCCAGCGGGAAGGGTAACTTACCAGATACGCAGTATTTT
D gene: TRBD1; V gene: TRBV18; J gene: TRBJ2-3; clone size: few; CDR3 length: 16; CDR3 protein: CASSPRQGANPDTQYF; CDR3 DNA: TGTGCCAGCTCACCGAGACAGGGGGCGAATCCAGATACGCAGTATTTT
D gene: TRBD1; V gene: TRBV15; J gene: TRBJ2-5; clone size: NA; CDR3 length: 15; CDR3 protein: CATSRPGQTKETQYF; CDR3 DNA: TGTGCCACCAGCAGGCCGGGACAGACAAAAGAGACCCAGTACTTC
D gene: TRBD2; V gene: TRBV6-1; J gene: TRBJ2-1; clone size: many; CDR3 length: 15; CDR3 protein: CATTGASGRGNEQFF; CDR3 DNA: TGTGCCACCACAGGGGCTAGCGGGAGAGGGAATGAGCAGTTCTTC
D gene: TRBD2; V gene: TRBV12-3/TRBV12-4; J gene: TRBJ2-1; clone size: few; CDR3 length: 15; CDR3 protein: CASSFVGLGYNEQFF; CDR3 DNA: TGTGCCAGCAGTTTTGTGGGACTAGGTTACAATGAGCAGTTCTTC
D gene: NA; V gene: TRBV2; J gene: TRBJ2-7; clone size: NA; CDR3 length: 15; CDR3 protein: CASSDFGGGLYEQYF; CDR3 DNA: TGTGCCAGCAGCGACTTCGGTGGTGGCCTCTACGAGCAGTACTTC
D gene: TRBD1; V gene: TRBV29-1; J gene: TRBJ2-7; clone size: many; CDR3 length: 13; CDR3 protein: CSVVDRGFYEQYF; CDR3 DNA: TGCAGCGTTGTTGACAGGGGGTTCTACGAGCAGTACTTC
D gene: NA; V gene: TRBV7-6; J gene: TRBJ2-7; clone size: NA; CDR3 length: 14; CDR3 protein: CASSLEVASWEQYF; CDR3 DNA: TGTGCCAGCAGCTTAGAGGTAGCTTCGTGGGAGCAGTACTTC
D gene: NA; V gene: TRBV7-9; J gene: TRBJ2-5; clone size: once; CDR3 length: 14; CDR3 protein: CASSSLRGPETQYF; CDR3 DNA: TGTGCCAGCAGCTCGCTCCGAGGGCCAGAGACCCAGTACTTC
D gene: TRBD2; V gene: TRBV6-5; J gene: TRBJ2-7; clone size: NA; CDR3 length: 18; CDR3 protein: CASSSHLYTSGGSYEQYF; CDR3 DNA: TGTGCCAGCAGTTCCCACCTCTATACTAGCGGGGGGTCCTACGAGCAGTACTTC
D gene: TRBD2; V gene: TRBV4-3; J gene: TRBJ2-1; clone size: many; CDR3 length: 17; CDR3 protein: CASSLNRIAGGLDEQFF; CDR3 DNA: TGCGCCAGCAGCCTTAATCGGATAGCGGGAGGGCTCGATGAGCAGTTCTTC
D gene: NA; V gene: TRBV6-1; J gene: TRBJ2-5; clone size: NA; CDR3 length: 14; CDR3 protein: CASRSQGGQETQYF; CDR3 DNA: TGTGCCAGCAGGTCACAGGGAGGCCAAGAGACCCAGTACTTC
D gene: NA; V gene: TRBV5-1; J gene: TRBJ1-4; clone size: few; CDR3 length: 16; CDR3 protein: CASSANLGVVPEKLFF; CDR3 DNA: TGCGCCAGCAGCGCAAATCTTGGGGTAGTCCCTGAAAAACTGTTTTTT
D gene: NA; V gene: TRBV6-1; J gene: TRBJ2-6; clone size: NA; CDR3 length: 15; CDR3 protein: CASRSSGSGANVLTF; CDR3 DNA: TGTGCCAGCAGGAGTTCAGGGTCTGGGGCCAACGTCCTGACTTTC
D gene: TRBD2; V gene: TRBV6-2/TRBV6-3; J gene: TRBJ2-4; clone size: NA; CDR3 length: 16; CDR3 protein: CASSPPTSGSGNIQYF; CDR3 DNA: TGTGCCAGCAGTCCCCCGACTAGCGGGAGCGGAAACATTCAGTACTTC
D gene: TRBD1; V gene: TRBV20-1; J gene: TRBJ2-6; clone size: NA; CDR3 length: 17; CDR3 protein: CSARARDRGSGANVLTF; CDR3 DNA: TGCAGTGCTAGAGCCCGGGACAGGGGCTCTGGGGCCAACGTCCTGACTTTC
D gene: NA; V gene: TRBV18; J gene: TRBJ1-5; clone size: many; CDR3 length: 14; CDR3 protein: CASSPDVEIQPQHF; CDR3 DNA: TGTGCCAGCTCACCGGACGTAGAGATTCAGCCCCAGCATTTT
D gene: NA; V gene: TRBV20-1; J gene: TRBJ1-2; clone size: many; CDR3 length: 14; CDR3 protein: CSAFQGVRVDGYTF; CDR3 DNA: TGCAGTGCTTTCCAGGGTGTTCGGGTTGATGGCTACACCTTC
D gene: NA; V gene: TRBV18; J gene: TRBJ2-7; clone size: many; CDR3 length: 12; CDR3 protein: CASSPDSYEQYF; CDR3 DNA: TGTGCCAGCTCACCAGACTCCTACGAGCAGTACTTC
D gene: NA; V gene: TRBV20-1; J gene: TRBJ2-7; clone size: many; CDR3 length: 13; CDR3 protein: CSAVASTAYEQYF; CDR3 DNA: TGCAGTGCGGTAGCTAGTACAGCCTACGAGCAGTACTTC
D gene: TRBD2; V gene: TRBV27; J gene: TRBJ2-3; clone size: many; CDR3 length: 12; CDR3 protein: CASSHPGREAYF; CDR3 DNA: TGTGCCAGTTCGCATCCGGGACGGGAGGCGTATTTT
D gene: NA; V gene: TRBV10-3; J gene: TRBJ1-1; clone size: few; CDR3 length: 13; CDR3 protein: CATEGGMNTEAFF; CDR3 DNA: TGTGCCACCGAGGGAGGAATGAACACTGAAGCTTTCTTT
D gene: TRBD1; V gene: TRBV6-1; J gene: TRBJ2-5; clone size: few; CDR3 length: 14; CDR3 protein: CASRPEGQQETQYF; CDR3 DNA: TGTGCCAGCAGGCCAGAGGGACAGCAAGAGACCCAGTACTTC
D gene: NA; V gene: TRBV13; J gene: TRBJ2-1; clone size: few; CDR3 length: 15; CDR3 protein: CASSFTGRDNNEQFF; CDR3 DNA: TGTGCCAGCAGCTTTACGGGACGGGACAACAATGAGCAGTTCTTC
D gene: NA; V gene: TRBV29-1; J gene: TRBJ2-7; clone size: many; CDR3 length: 12; CDR3 protein: CSVMKGNYEQYF; CDR3 DNA: TGCAGCGTTATGAAGGGGAACTACGAGCAGTACTTC
D gene: NA; V gene: TRBV28; J gene: TRBJ1-1; clone size: NA; CDR3 length: 13; CDR3 protein: CASSRGGSTEAFF; CDR3 DNA: TGTGCCAGCAGTCGCGGGGGGAGCACTGAAGCTTTCTTT
D gene: TRBD1; V gene: TRBV10-3; J gene: TRBJ1-2; clone size: many; CDR3 length: 18; CDR3 protein: CAISEVLFAGQKDYGYTF; CDR3 DNA: TGTGCCATCAGTGAGGTCCTGTTTGCGGGACAGAAAGATTATGGCTACACCTTC
D gene: TRBD1; V gene: TRBV6-5; J gene: TRBJ2-7; clone size: many; CDR3 length: 15; CDR3 protein: CASSYVQGATYEQYF; CDR3 DNA: TGTGCCAGCAGTTACGTCCAGGGGGCGACCTACGAGCAGTACTTC
D gene: NA; V gene: TRBV29-1; J gene: TRBJ2-5; clone size: few; CDR3 length: 14; CDR3 protein: CSVEYATRGETQYF; CDR3 DNA: TGCAGCGTTGAATACGCCACCCGAGGGGAGACCCAGTACTTC
D gene: NA; V gene: TRBV2; J gene: TRBJ2-7; clone size: NA; CDR3 length: 15; CDR3 protein: CASSEGVTGSYEQYF; CDR3 DNA: TGTGCCAGCAGTGAAGGGGTTACGGGCTCCTACGAGCAGTACTTC
D gene: NA; V gene: TRBV28; J gene: TRBJ2-7; clone size: few; CDR3 length: 14; CDR3 protein: CASSSGAHSYEQYF; CDR3 DNA: TGTGCCAGCAGTTCAGGGGCCCACTCCTACGAGCAGTACTTC
D gene: NA; V gene: TRBV28; J gene: TRBJ2-3; clone size: many; CDR3 length: 15; CDR3 protein: CASSWEQRGTDTQYF; CDR3 DNA: TGTGCCAGCTCGTGGGAGCAGCGGGGCACAGATACGCAGTATTTT
D gene: TRBD1; V gene: TRBV20-1; J gene: TRBJ1-5; clone size: few; CDR3 length: 15; CDR3 protein: CSAGGTAYSNQPQHF; CDR3 DNA: TGCAGTGCCGGAGGGACAGCTTATAGCAATCAGCCCCAGCATTTT
D gene: NA; V gene: TRBV7-3; J gene: TRBJ2-1; clone size: few; CDR3 length: 16; CDR3 protein: CASSLALAPGHNEQFF; CDR3 DNA: TGTGCCAGCAGCTTAGCCCTAGCGCCCGGCCACAATGAGCAGTTCTTC
D gene: NA; V gene: TRBV28; J gene: TRBJ2-7; clone size: few; CDR3 length: 12; CDR3 protein: CASSPTAYEQYF; CDR3 DNA: TGTGCCAGCAGCCCGACCGCATACGAGCAGTACTTC
D gene: TRBD2; V gene: TRBV5-1; J gene: TRBJ2-3; clone size: NA; CDR3 length: 14; CDR3 protein: CASATSVPPGAQYF; CDR3 DNA: TGCGCCAGCGCAACTAGCGTCCCCCCCGGGGCGCAGTATTTT
D gene: NA; V gene: TRBV15; J gene: TRBJ1-2; clone size: many; CDR3 length: 15; CDR3 protein: CATSRRRGSNYGYTF; CDR3 DNA: TGTGCCACCAGCAGACGCCGGGGCTCAAACTATGGCTACACCTTC